Sequencing of this T cell receptor (beta chain) was carried out in a study of cytomegalovirus exposure and HLA in healthy donors. V gave up 0 bases and J gave up 5 bases, with 10 bases separating them. Germline V gene sequence: CDR1 GTSNPN, CDR2 SVGIG (reference sequence). This CDR3 has 13 residues. In regard to this clone: The target antigen is unknown.

Profiled with immunoSEQ multiplex PCR; TCRdb holds only in-frame clones, not every one. The sample yields 55,000 to 70,000 clones, about 90% seen once. Study observations and caveats: Researchers reported that a few CMV-associated chains were confirmed in vitro as CMV antigen-specific.

This receptor was obtained from a man aged 18 to 35 in good health and CMV-seronegative. Sequenced: PBMCs. The genes are TRBV30 and TRBJ1-1; weak D call: TRBD1 (5 bases). The CDR3 here is CAWSVVGGTEAFF. The CDR3 DNA follows: TGTGCCTGGAGTGTAGTGGGGGGGACTGAAGCTTTCTTT.